The entry below gives a single T cell receptor (beta chain) sequence along with its context. The source of the sample is a study of blood T cell repertoires in COVID-19. Study overall: Sites across the United States, Italy and Spain contributed samples from acute and convalescent COVID-19. Sample material is recorded as cDNA or gDNA derived from T cells, B-cell-depleted T cells, or PBMCs.

Enrollment of patients from Seattle took place during active infection, with longitudinal follow-up. Original analysis: Counts of nucleated cells, estimated from reference gene primer amplification, were obtained. The data were produced by immunoSEQ multiplex PCR, yet TCRdb's version contains in-frame clones alone and is incomplete. The V and J calls and clone size were taken over from that table, and D and trimming were inferred from the DNA. The profile shows 49,000 or so clones, approximately 85% of them singletons. Trimming took off 0 bases at V and 1 base at J, with 11 bases between the two ends. Germline V gives CDR1 SGHTS, CDR2 YDEGEE. The CDR3 is 15 amino acids.

Sequenced: peripheral blood. This clonotype originated in a woman of 80 years or more with COVID-19, enrolled during active disease. The gene calls are TRBV5-8 and TRBJ2-7; possible D gene TRBD2, 5 bases. The CDR3 here is CASSLGPWRSYEQYF. Here the CDR3 DNA reads TGTGCCAGCAGCTTGGGCCCCTGGAGGTCCTACGAGCAGTACTTC.